Below are 12 T cell receptor beta chains sequenced from a single sample in a study of T cells in Graves' hyperthyroidism and ophthalmopathy. Amplification yielded TCR beta CDR3 regions, with RNA transcripts as the source. Researchers ran a first-round RT-PCR on the TCR CDR3 using the HTBI primer set. TCRdb ran MiXCR on the multiplex PCR reads and lists one entry per CDR3 protein. The repertoire has a few hundred thousand distinct CDR3 sequences, roughly 15% of them found once; the top ten carry around a fifth. Sample: blood. Receptor source: a woman aged 30 to 39 with Graves' ophthalmopathy.

This clonotype was seen many times. The V gene is TRBV7-2, the J gene TRBJ2-3, with a weak D call TRBD2 (5 bases). This CDR3 region has 16 residues. Trimming stripped 0 bases from V and 8 bases from J, with 18 bases between. Per the germline V gene, CDR1 is SGHTA and CDR2 is FQGNSA. This CDR3 reads CASSLAMLVGSATQYF. CDR3 DNA sequence: TGTGCCAGCAGCTTAGCAATGCTCGTGGGGAGCGCTACGCAGTATTTT.

Ten or more counts support this clonotype. The chain employs TRBV11-2 and TRBJ2-5; no firm D call. V was pared by 3 bases and J by 5 bases, with 16 bases between. The CDR3 length is 15 residues. In germline, CDR1 is SGHAT, CDR2 FQNNGV. This CDR3 reads CASSLTRTTGETQYF. As DNA, the CDR3 is TGTGCCAGCAGCTTGACGAGAACCACTGGGGAGACCCAGTACTTC. The complete variable domain, with remaining parts taken from reference TRBV11-2 and TRBJ2-5, reads EAGVAQSPRYKIIEKRQSVAFWCNPISGHATLYWYQQILGQGPKLLIQFQNNGVVDDSQLPKDRFSAERLKGVDSTLKIQPAKLEDSAVYLCASSLTRTTGETQYFGPGTRLLVL.

This clonotype was seen only a few times. V and J are TRBV13 and TRBJ1-2; a weak D match, TRBD1 (5 bases). CDR3 length: 16 amino acids. CDR1 is PRHDT and CDR2 is FYEKMQ in the germline V gene (reference sequence). V was shortened by 4 bases and J by 4 bases, with 19 bases between the two germline ends. The CDR3 here is CASSSRGEATPYGYTF. DNA of the CDR3: TGTGCCAGCAGCTCCCGGGGGGAGGCTACCCCCTATGGCTACACCTTC.

This clonotype was seen more than once but under ten times. A clone one base away is much larger, so this may be a read error. V is TRBV30 and J is TRBJ1-6; D is uncertain. The ends were cut back, 0 bases at V and 10 bases at J, with 7 bases in the middle. CDR3 length: 12 amino acids. Germline V lookup: CDR1 GTSNPN, CDR2 SVGIG (reference sequence). The CDR3 DNA follows: TGTGCCTGGAGTGTACGACACTCACCCCTCCACTTT. This codes for CAWSVRHSPLHF.

This clonotype has ten or more counts. The V and J genes are TRBV2 and TRBJ1-1; D gene ambiguous. Per germline, CDR1 SNHLY and CDR2 FYNNEI. Trimming pared 7 bases from V and 4 bases from J, leaving 10 bases between. The CDR3 is 12 amino acids. In DNA form, the CDR3 reads TGTGCCAGCAACCGCAAGGGCACTGAAGCTTTCTTT. Its protein is CASNRKGTEAFF.

This clonotype was observed many times. The CDR3: CASSRQELNEKLFF. In DNA, the CDR3 is TGTGCCAGCAGCCGACAGGAATTAAATGAAAAACTGTTTTTT. This rearrangement joins TRBV6-1 to TRBJ1-4, with D perhaps matching TRBD1 (6 bases). From germline, CDR1 is MNHNS and CDR2 SASEGT. CDR3 length: 14 amino acids. V lost 6 bases and J 5 bases, leaving 13 bases between the germline ends.

This clonotype has more than one count but fewer than ten. This chain uses TRBV19 with TRBJ2-7; tentative D call: TRBD2 (5 bases). Trimming pared 4 bases from V and 1 base from J, leaving 11 bases between. This CDR3 contains 14 residues. Germline assignment: CDR1 LNHDA and CDR2 SQIVND (reference sequence). The CDR3 DNA reads TGTGCCAGTAGTACACAAGCGGATTCCTACGAGCAGTACTTC. Its protein product is CASSTQADSYEQYF.

The chain carries TRBV19 and TRBJ2-5; no firm D call. Per the germline V gene, CDR1 is LNHDA and CDR2 is SQIVND (reference sequence). The CDR3 runs to 14 residues. Trimming shortened V by 3 bases and J by 3 bases, and 11 bases separated the two germline ends. The CDR3, as DNA: TGTGCCAGTAGTATTCAGCACGGAAAAGAGACCCAGTACTTC. As protein: CASSIQHGKETQYF. Drawing the rest from reference TRBV19 and TRBJ2-5, the complete variable domain is DGGITQSPKYLFRKEGQNVTLSCEQNLNHDAMYWYRQDPGQGLRLIYYSQIVNDFQKGDIAEGYSVSREKKESFPLTVTSAQKNPTAFYLCASSIQHGKETQYFGPGTRLLVL.

The sample holds many counts of this clonotype. The gene calls are TRBV20-1 and TRBJ2-7, with 7 bases matching TRBD1. V lost 6 bases, J lost 3 bases, and 8 bases stayed unmatched. The CDR3 extends over 13 amino acids. Germline V lookup: CDR1 DFQATT, CDR2 SNEGSKA (reference sequence). Here the CDR3 reads CSAPRDRLYEQYF. For the CDR3, the DNA is TGCAGTGCCCCCCGGGACAGACTCTACGAGCAGTACTTC.

J is TRBJ1-5 and V is TRBV2; TRBD1 matches 9 bases. The V segment lost 6 bases and the J segment 1 base; nucleotides outside the gene matches: 7. The CDR3 sequence is 16 residues long. Germline assignment: CDR1 SNHLY and CDR2 FYNNEI. The CDR3 nucleotides are TGTGCCAGCAGGCTTAGGACAGGGGCAAGCAATCAGCCCCAGCATTTT. This codes for CASRLRTGASNQPQHF.

This clonotype was counted many times. V and J are TRBV3-1 and TRBJ1-2, with 8 bases identical to TRBD1. The CDR3 is 14 residues long. Per the germline V gene, CDR1 is LGHDT and CDR2 is YNNKEL (reference sequence). Losses at the gene ends were 3 bases for V and 3 bases for J; bases not matched to a gene: 3. CDR3 nucleotides: TGTGCCAGCAGCCAGGCAGGGGGCCACTATGGCTACACCTTC. It encodes CASSQAGGHYGYTF.

The chain links TRBV7-6 to TRBJ1-2; TRBD1 might be the D (5 bases). The CDR3 is made up of 13 amino acids. V lost 9 bases to trimming and J lost 4 bases, with 15 bases between them. Germline V lookup: CDR1 SGHVS, CDR2 FNYEAQ. The CDR3 is CASSRELGYGYTF. The CDR3, as DNA: TGTGCCAGTAGCAGGGAGTTGGGCTATGGCTACACCTTC.